This entry lists 15 T cell receptor beta chains sequenced from one sample in a study of OX40 agonist ivuxolimab in advanced cancers. Repertoires were generated with immunoSEQ multiplex PCR, while TCRdb's copy carries only in-frame clones and drops some. The table lists 65,000 to 90,000 clones, 70% to 90% of them singletons, with about 0.6% in the top ten. The source was CD4+ or CD8+ T cells sorted from blood, collected in a trial of the OX40 agonist ivuxolimab. All receptors come from an adult with an advanced solid tumor such as melanoma, head and neck, liver or kidney cancer.

Remarks on this clone: The sample carries other DNA sequences with the same CDR3. The J gene is TRBJ1-1, the V gene TRBV2, with a possible D match to TRBD1 (6 bases). V was clipped by 6 bases and J by 2 bases, with 10 bases between them. The CDR3 runs to 13 residues. Germline CDR1 and CDR2: SNHLY and FYNNEI. CDR3 amino acids: CASSLQGNTEAFF. CDR3 coding DNA: TGTGCCAGCAGCCTACAGGGAAACACTGAAGCTTTCTTT.

The CDR3 loop is CASSLGDRRSGYF. For the CDR3, the DNA is TGTGCCAGCAGCTTAGGGGACAGGCGTTCTGGGTACTTC. The chain uses TRBV5-8 and TRBJ2-7; 8 bases agree with TRBD1. There are 13 residues in the CDR3. J gave up 12 bases and V 2 bases, and 10 bases lay outside the gene matches. CDR1 is SGHTS and CDR2 is YDEGEE in the germline V gene.

V usage is TRBV18 and J usage is TRBJ2-5, with 9 bases that match TRBD1. The length of the CDR3 is 15 residues. Germline V gene data show CDR1 as KGHSH and CDR2 as LQKENI. V lost 2 bases to trimming and J lost 4 bases; unmatched junction nucleotides: 5. The CDR3 nucleotides are TGTGCCAGCTCACCATCACAGGGGGCGGGAGAGACCCAGTACTTC. The encoded protein is CASSPSQGAGETQYF.

V usage is TRBV30 and J usage is TRBJ2-5; the D is unclear. Trimming removed 0 bases from V and 7 bases from J, with 18 bases in between. The germline gives CDR1 GTSNPN, CDR2 SVGIG (reference sequence). This CDR3 has 15 amino acids. In nucleotides, the CDR3 is TGTGCCTGGAGTGTAGCCCTGGGCAGCCGAGGGACCCAGTACTTC. This codes for CAWSVALGSRGTQYF.

The rearrangement links TRBV7-2 to TRBJ2-3, with a tentative D call TRBD1 (6 bases). V was clipped by 5 bases and J by 1 base, with 16 bases between them. Looked up from germline, CDR1 is SGHTA and CDR2 is FQGNSA. This CDR3 contains 16 residues. CDR3 DNA: TGTGCCAGCAGCGCCACGCAACAGGGTCGCACAGATACGCAGTATTTT. It encodes CASSATQQGRTDTQYF.

The chain employs TRBV6-6 and TRBJ2-1; tentative D call: TRBD2 (7 bases). The length of the CDR3 is 14 residues. Germline CDR1 and CDR2: MNHNY and SVGAGI (reference sequence). The germline V and J ends were trimmed by 7 bases and 6 bases, with 16 bases remaining between them. The CDR3: CASTVGGRLNEQFF. DNA for the CDR3: TGTGCCAGCACGGTGGGGGGGCGTCTCAATGAGCAGTTCTTC.

In its sample, this clone was seen once. The genes are TRBV7-2 and TRBJ1-2; TRBD1 is a possible D gene (6 bases). The CDR3 consists of 15 residues. In germline, CDR1 is SGHTA, CDR2 FQGNSA. Deletions cut 3 bases from V and 9 bases from J, with 20 bases between. DNA of the CDR3: TGTGCCAGCAGCTTCCGGGACATAGCCTTAGGGAGCTACACCTTC. Amino acids: CASSFRDIALGSYTF.

The V call is TRBV5-5, the J call TRBJ2-7, with D perhaps assigned TRBD1 or TRBD2 (5 bases each). This CDR3 has 14 residues. Germline V gene lookup returns CDR1 SGHKS and CDR2 YYEKEE (reference sequence). Trimming stripped 6 bases from V and 3 bases from J, with 16 bases between. As DNA, the CDR3 is TGTGCCAGCAAAATCCGGGACGGAGTCTACGAGCAGTACTTC. This codes for CASKIRDGVYEQYF.

This sequence joins TRBV12-5 and TRBJ1-2, with TRBD1 as a possible D gene (5 bases). V lost 3 bases, J lost 4 bases, and 9 bases lay in between. The CDR3 length is 13 residues. Germline CDR1 LGHNT, CDR2 FRNRAP. The CDR3 is CASGLGQAYGYTF. CDR3 in DNA: TGTGCTAGTGGTTTAGGACAAGCCTATGGCTACACCTTC.

The CDR3 loop reads CASRWGTGVTGELFF. CDR3 DNA: TGCGCCAGCAGGTGGGGGACAGGGGTCACCGGGGAGCTGTTTTTT. The chain combines TRBV4-3 with TRBJ2-2; 10 nucleotides match TRBD1. Losses at the gene ends were 6 bases for V and 4 bases for J; bases not matched to a gene: 5. Germline V gene sequence: CDR1 LGHNA, CDR2 YSLEER. This CDR3 comprises 15 residues.

V usage is TRBV30 and J usage is TRBJ2-1, with TRBD1 as a possible D gene (6 bases). CDR3 length equals 11 residues. Germline CDR1 and CDR2: GTSNPN and SVGIG (reference sequence). V lost 0 bases to trimming and J lost 9 bases, with 6 bases between them. CDR3 coding DNA: TGTGCCTGGAGTGTACAGGGTGAGCAGTTCTTC. Encoded protein: CAWSVQGEQFF.

This clone has just one count. This chain uses TRBV6-5 with TRBJ2-1, with 7 bases fitting TRBD2. V trimming: 6 bases; J trimming: 9 bases; junction bases outside the gene matches: 11. CDR1 is MNHEY, CDR2 SVGAGI, per germline. The CDR3 sequence is 14 residues long. DNA for the CDR3: TGTGCCAGCAGCCTGGGGGGGACCCGGGGTGAGCAGTTCTTC. The encoded protein is CASSLGGTRGEQFF.

Here the CDR3 reads CASSARRAPSREKLFF. The DNA for the CDR3 is TGTGCCAGCAGCGCCCGGAGGGCCCCTTCCAGGGAAAAACTGTTTTTT. This sequence joins TRBV5-6 and TRBJ1-4; D gene uncertain. The V gene lost 4 bases and the J gene lost 8 bases, with 21 bases spanning the gap. CDR1 and CDR2 from the germline V gene are SGHDT and YYEEEE. There are 16 residues in the CDR3.

The CDR3 DNA reads as TGTGCCAGTAGTATTGAGGAGGTGGCCTATGGCTACACCTTC. Translation gives CASSIEEVAYGYTF. The chain combines TRBV19 with TRBJ1-2; D is unclear. The V gene's germline CDR1 is LNHDA and CDR2 SQIVND (reference sequence). CDR3 size: 14 residues. The V end was cut by 3 bases, the J end by 4 bases, with 12 bases between.

The chain recombines TRBV10-3 with TRBJ1-1; perhaps TRBD1 as D (5 bases). V lost 10 bases, J lost 0 bases, and 18 bases lay in between. CDR3 length equals 15 residues. Germline V gene data show CDR1 as ENHRY and CDR2 as SYGVKD. The CDR3 loop reads CATRRVGDVNTEAFF. The CDR3, as DNA: TGTGCCACCCGCCGGGTGGGGGATGTGAACACTGAAGCTTTCTTT.